This passage covers 27 T cell receptor beta chains from one sample sequenced in a study of identical twins. Using its own MiXCR run on the 5' RACE reads, TCRdb lists one record per CDR3 protein. Among some 630,000 distinct CDR3 sequences listed, around 7.4% were seen once. The same specimen was also included in a second study, on yellow fever vaccine responses in identical twins.

Sequencing was done on a sample of PBMCs. These receptors all stem from a woman aged 18 to 35 in good health.

This rearrangement joins TRBV28 to TRBJ2-1; either TRBD1 or TRBD2 may supply D (5 bases each). Deletions cut 11 bases from V and 4 bases from J, with 18 bases between. The germline gives CDR1 MDHEN, CDR2 SYDVKM. The CDR3 covers 14 residues. The CDR3 bases are TGTGCCGCACAAGGGGACGGTGTATACAATGAGCAGTTCTTC. The encoded protein is CAAQGDGVYNEQFF.

The chain recombines TRBV3-1 with TRBJ2-4; D is unresolved. The CDR3 covers 19 residues. The V end was cut by 7 bases, the J end by 2 bases, with 27 bases between. Germline CDR1 and CDR2: LGHDT and YNNKEL (reference sequence). CDR3 nucleotides: TGTGCCAGCACCCAGCCCCCGGGTGGTGACGCTATTTCCAAAAACATTCAGTACTTC. Residues: CASTQPPGGDAISKNIQYF.

The chain combines TRBV5-5 with TRBJ2-7; possibly TRBD1 for D (8 bases). In germline, CDR1 is SGHKS, CDR2 YYEKEE (reference sequence). The CDR3 length is 12 residues. CDR3 sequence reads: CASSEGTGREDV. CDR3 coding DNA: TGTGCCAGCAGCGAGGGGACAGGACGGGAGGACGTC.

In this sample, this clonotype turned up a few times. Germline is not matched at one junction end, which may reflect a read error. The CDR3 bases are TGCAGTGCAAGAGGTAGCGGGGGGAACGGTGAGCAGTTCTTC. It specifies CSARGSGGNGEQFF. The gene calls are TRBV20-1 and TRBJ2-1; 10 bases map to TRBD2. The CDR3 length is 14 residues. CDR1 is DFQATT and CDR2 is SNEGSKA in the germline V gene (reference sequence).

J is TRBJ2-7 and V is TRBV4-2; 9 bases fit TRBD2. The germline V gene encodes CDR1 LGHNA and CDR2 YNFKEQ. J lost 1 base, V lost 2 bases, and 3 bases had no gene match. CDR3 length: 15 residues. For the CDR3, the DNA is TGTGCCAGCAGCCAACTACTAGCGGGTTCCTACGAGCAGTACTTC. It codes for CASSQLLAGSYEQYF.

This clonotype was counted between two and nine times. The chain has TRBV7-6 and TRBJ2-2; D gene uncertain. Germline V gene lookup returns CDR1 SGHVS and CDR2 FNYEAQ. This CDR3 has 12 residues. V was clipped by 7 bases and J by 5 bases, with 8 bases between them. CDR3 sequence reads: CASTSGTGELFF. The CDR3 nucleotides read TGTGCCAGCACCTCTGGGACCGGGGAGCTGTTTTTT. The whole variable domain, remainder taken from reference TRBV7-6 and TRBJ2-2, is GAGVSQSPRYKVTKRGQDVALRCDPISGHVSLYWYRQALGQGPEFLTYFNYEAQQDKSGLPNDRFSAERPEGSISTLTIQRTEQRDSAMYRCASTSGTGELFFGEGSRLTVL.

This clonotype came up a few times. The chain is built from TRBV29-1 and TRBJ2-7; 12 nucleotides match TRBD1. The CDR3 has 14 amino acids. With 6 bases clipped from V and 7 bases from J, the junction kept 10 bases outside the gene matches. Per the germline V gene, CDR1 is SQVTM and CDR2 is ANQGSEA. The chain's CDR3 is CSVRAGTGGREQYF. Written as DNA, the CDR3 is TGCAGCGTCCGGGCCGGGACAGGGGGCCGGGAGCAGTACTTC.

The rearrangement joins TRBV20-1 to TRBJ2-7; weak D call: TRBD2 (5 bases). This CDR3 spans 14 amino acids. CDR1 and CDR2 (germline): DFQATT, SNEGSKA (reference sequence). The ends were cut back, 2 bases at V and 5 bases at J, with 16 bases in the middle. The CDR3 spells CSARNPLGSDEQYF. DNA for the CDR3: TGCAGTGCTAGAAACCCCCTTGGTAGCGACGAGCAGTACTTC.

About this clonotype: At one of its ends the junction is not consistent with the germline gene, which may arise from a read error. V usage is TRBV12-3 or TRBV12-4 and J usage is TRBJ1-2; 9 bases align to TRBD1. The CDR3 consists of 12 residues. CDR3 coding DNA: TGTGCCAGCAGTTTAGCGGACAGGGGAGGATGCTTC. This encodes CASSLADRGGCF.

This clonotype was seen at least ten times. The rearrangement joins TRBV6-1 to TRBJ1-5; weak D call: TRBD1 (5 bases). CDR1 is MNHNS and CDR2 is SASEGT in the germline V gene. Trimming pared 6 bases from V and 6 bases from J, leaving 15 bases between. The CDR3 sequence is 14 residues long. CDR3 in DNA: TGTGCCAGCAGACCAGGGACCTTTGGTCAGCCCCAGCATTTT. This codes for CASRPGTFGQPQHF.

This chain connects TRBV7-2 to TRBJ2-2; D is ambiguous. The CDR3 runs 15 residues. The V gene's germline CDR1 is SGHTA and CDR2 FQGNSA. The V end lost 5 bases, the J end lost 4 bases, and 14 bases lay between the germline ends. The CDR3, as DNA: TGTGCCAGCAGCCCTTCATTACTCACCACCGGGGAGCTGTTTTTT. Protein product: CASSPSLLTTGELFF. Using reference TRBV7-2 and TRBJ2-2 for the parts outside the CDR3, the full variable domain is GAGVSQSPSNKVTEKGKDVELRCDPISGHTALYWYRQSLGQGLEFLIYFQGNSAPDKSGLPSDRFSAERTGGSVSTLTIQRTQQEDSAVYLCASSPSLLTTGELFFGEGSRLTVL.

In this sample, this clonotype turned up many times. The chain joins TRBV12-3 or TRBV12-4 to TRBJ2-4, with a possible D match to TRBD2 (5 bases). This CDR3 region has 14 residues. Trimming stripped 2 bases from V and 7 bases from J, with 12 bases between. The chain's CDR3 is CASSLTGLANIQYF. In DNA form, the CDR3 reads TGTGCCAGCAGTTTAACGGGCCTAGCTAACATTCAGTACTTC.

V and J are TRBV3-1 and TRBJ1-2, with D uncertain. V gave up 0 bases and J gave up 6 bases, with 14 bases separating them. The CDR3 extends over 15 amino acids. Germline CDR1 LGHDT, CDR2 YNNKEL (reference sequence). The DNA for the CDR3 is TGTGCCAGCAGCCAAGACTGGGATCGGGCCAATGGCTACACCTTC. This sequence encodes CASSQDWDRANGYTF.

This clonotype was found many times. The chain joins TRBV21-1 to TRBJ1-5; TRBD1, the table's D call, was not compared with the DNA. TRBV21-1 is a pseudogene. This CDR3 region has 18 residues. In DNA, the CDR3 is TGTGCCAGCAGCAAAGTCGGGACAGCCCTGTATAGCAATCAGCCCCAGCATTTT. Translating gives CASSKVGTALYSNQPQHF.

The CDR3 DNA reads as TGTGCCAGCAGCCAAGCACTAAACCGGGACAGGGGCGAACTAGCCAAAAACATTCAGTACTTC. Protein product: CASSQALNRDRGELAKNIQYF. The rearrangement uses TRBV3-1 and TRBJ2-4; 10 nucleotides line up with TRBD1. Germline CDR1 is LGHDT and CDR2 is YNNKEL (reference sequence). This CDR3 has 21 amino acids. V shed 1 base and J 0 bases; nucleotides not matched to a gene: 15.

This clonotype was seen just once. The chain uses TRBV30 and TRBJ1-2, with 9 bases fitting TRBD1. V lost 5 bases to trimming and J lost 4 bases; unmatched junction nucleotides: 8. The CDR3 is 14 amino acids. Germline CDR1 reads GTSNPN; CDR2 reads SVGIG (reference sequence). The CDR3 protein is CAWGGAGQGYGYTF. CDR3 nucleotide sequence: TGTGCCTGGGGGGGTGCGGGACAGGGCTATGGCTACACCTTC.

This rearrangement joins TRBV9 to TRBJ2-1; TRBD1 matches at 8 bases. The length of the CDR3 is 15 residues. From germline, CDR1 is SGDLS and CDR2 YYNGEE. The junction had 6 bases not matched to a gene; V was cut back by 3 bases and J by 4 bases. The chain's CDR3 is CASSDGQGSYNEQFF. DNA of the CDR3: TGTGCCAGCAGCGACGGACAGGGAAGTTACAATGAGCAGTTCTTC.

The sample holds a few counts of this clonotype. The rearrangement uses TRBV3-1 and TRBJ2-1; D tentatively reads TRBD1 or TRBD2 (6 bases each). The CDR3 length is 15 residues. Germline-derived CDR1 and CDR2 are LGHDT and YNNKEL (reference sequence). V lost 3 bases, J lost 4 bases, and 13 bases lay in between. CDR3 sequence: CASSQGGQRYNEQFF. The DNA for the CDR3 is TGTGCCAGCAGCCAGGGAGGACAGAGGTACAATGAGCAGTTCTTC.

The table lists this clonotype with many counts. The chain couples TRBV7-9 to TRBJ2-3; unclear D gene. V was pared by 0 bases and J by 4 bases, with 8 bases between. The CDR3 runs to 14 residues. The V gene's germline CDR1 is SEHNR and CDR2 FQNEAQ (reference sequence). The CDR3 region has the DNA TGTGCCAGCAGCTTAGCGGAAGCGTCAGATACGCAGTATTTT. Residues: CASSLAEASDTQYF.

The table lists this clonotype with a few counts. The chain combines TRBV12-3 or TRBV12-4 with TRBJ2-3; 10 positions agree with TRBD2. There are 17 residues in the CDR3. J was trimmed by 2 bases and V by 2 bases; bases with no gene match: 7. DNA of the CDR3: TGTGCCAGCAGTTTAATTCCTAGCGGGGGTTCCACAGATACGCAGTATTTT. It is translated as CASSLIPSGGSTDTQYF.

The J gene is TRBJ1-6, the V gene TRBV5-5, with D uncertain. The germline V and J ends were trimmed by 4 bases and 5 bases, with 16 bases remaining between them. The CDR3 length is 16 residues. Per the germline V gene, CDR1 is SGHKS and CDR2 is YYEKEE (reference sequence). The CDR3, as DNA: TGTGCCAGCAGCCTAAAAATGTTTGCCCATAATTCACCCCTCCACTTT. Its protein is CASSLKMFAHNSPLHF.

The chain has TRBV6-6 and TRBJ1-1; maybe TRBD1 (5 bases). Deletions cut 7 bases from V and 2 bases from J, with 11 bases between. This CDR3 is built from 13 residues. The germline V gene has CDR1 MNHNY and CDR2 SVGAGI (reference sequence). CDR3 loop: CASTQTVNTEAFF. In DNA form, the CDR3 reads TGTGCCAGCACCCAGACAGTTAACACTGAAGCTTTCTTT.

This clonotype was detected ten times or more. The V and J genes are TRBV12-3 or TRBV12-4 and TRBJ1-1; unclear D gene. This CDR3 has 16 amino acids. The V end was cut by 3 bases, the J end by 0 bases, with 14 bases between. The CDR3 nucleotides are TGTGCCAGCAGTTTTGGTGTGTTGCGTATGAACACTGAAGCTTTCTTT. This sequence encodes CASSFGVLRMNTEAFF.

The V call is TRBV6-5, the J call TRBJ2-7; D is perhaps TRBD2 (5 bases). V was cut by 2 bases and J by 9 bases, with 14 bases left in between. The CDR3 is 13 amino acids. The germline V gene encodes CDR1 MNHEY and CDR2 SVGAGI. The CDR3 nucleotides are TGTGCCAGCAGTTACAAAGGGAGCGGCGTGCAGTACTTC. It translates to CASSYKGSGVQYF.

CDR3: CASSSGTHYEQYV. The CDR3 region has the DNA TGTGCCAGCAGTTCCGGGACCCACTACGAGCAGTACGTC. The chain has TRBV28 and TRBJ2-7; D is perhaps TRBD1 or TRBD2 (5 bases each). The CDR3 extends over 13 amino acids. Germline values: CDR1 MDHEN, CDR2 SYDVKM. The ends were cut back, 4 bases at V and 3 bases at J, with 10 bases in the middle.

The chain recombines TRBV11-2 with TRBJ1-2, with D possibly matching TRBD1 (5 bases). CDR3 length: 16 amino acids. Per germline, CDR1 SGHAT and CDR2 FQNNGV. V was cut by 1 base and J by 4 bases, with 16 bases left in between. The DNA of the CDR3 is TGTGCCAGCAGCTTAGGGGTGGGACGGAAAGCCTATGGCTACACCTTC. Protein sequence: CASSLGVGRKAYGYTF.

This chain uses TRBV5-1 with TRBJ2-1; 10 bases fit TRBD1. V dropped 0 bases and J dropped 6; count of bases not matched to a gene: 9. Germline lookup yields CDR1 SGHRS and CDR2 YFSETQ. The CDR3 has 17 residues. The DNA for the CDR3 is TGCGCCAGCAGCTTGGGCTTCGGAGGGACAGGGGTCAATGAGCAGTTCTTC. It encodes CASSLGFGGTGVNEQFF. Using reference TRBV5-1 and TRBJ2-1 for the parts outside the CDR3, the full variable domain is KAGVTQTPRYLIKTRGQQVTLSCSPISGHRSVSWYQQTPGQGLQFLFEYFSETQRNKGNFPGRFSGRQFSNSRSEMNVSTLELGDSALYLCASSLGFGGTGVNEQFFGPGTRLTVL.